This T cell receptor (beta chain) was obtained from a study of cytomegalovirus exposure and HLA in healthy donors. The PCR employed 60 Vbeta primers together with 13 Jbeta primers. Clones were sequenced by immunoSEQ multiplex PCR, and TCRdb holds only the in-frame ones, with some missing. The sample includes over 50,000 clones, roughly 71% of them seen just once. Trimming pared 5 bases from V and 0 bases from J, leaving 8 bases between. Germline V gene data show CDR1 as SEHNR and CDR2 as FQNEAQ (reference sequence). This CDR3 comprises 14 residues. Sequenced material: PBMCs. The receptor comes from a man aged 40-55 years in good health and CMV-seropositive. The rearrangement links TRBV7-9 to TRBJ1-5; maybe TRBD1 (5 bases). The DNA for the CDR3 is TGTGCCAGCAGCGACAGTTATAGCAATCAGCCCCAGCATTTT. Protein sequence: CASSDSYSNQPQHF.